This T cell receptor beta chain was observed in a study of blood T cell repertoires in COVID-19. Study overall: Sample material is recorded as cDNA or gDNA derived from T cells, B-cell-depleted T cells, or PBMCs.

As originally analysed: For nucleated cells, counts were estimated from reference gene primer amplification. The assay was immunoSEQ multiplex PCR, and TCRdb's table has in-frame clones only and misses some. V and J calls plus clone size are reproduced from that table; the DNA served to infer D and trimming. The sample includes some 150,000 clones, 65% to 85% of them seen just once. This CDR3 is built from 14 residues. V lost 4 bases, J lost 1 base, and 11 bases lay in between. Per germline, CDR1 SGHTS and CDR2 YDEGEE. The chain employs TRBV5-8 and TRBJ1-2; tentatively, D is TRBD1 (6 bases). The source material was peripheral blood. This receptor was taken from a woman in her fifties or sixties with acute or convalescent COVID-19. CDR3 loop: CASSRGQINYGYTF. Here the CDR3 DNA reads TGTGCCAGCAGCCGAGGACAGATTAACTATGGCTACACCTTC.